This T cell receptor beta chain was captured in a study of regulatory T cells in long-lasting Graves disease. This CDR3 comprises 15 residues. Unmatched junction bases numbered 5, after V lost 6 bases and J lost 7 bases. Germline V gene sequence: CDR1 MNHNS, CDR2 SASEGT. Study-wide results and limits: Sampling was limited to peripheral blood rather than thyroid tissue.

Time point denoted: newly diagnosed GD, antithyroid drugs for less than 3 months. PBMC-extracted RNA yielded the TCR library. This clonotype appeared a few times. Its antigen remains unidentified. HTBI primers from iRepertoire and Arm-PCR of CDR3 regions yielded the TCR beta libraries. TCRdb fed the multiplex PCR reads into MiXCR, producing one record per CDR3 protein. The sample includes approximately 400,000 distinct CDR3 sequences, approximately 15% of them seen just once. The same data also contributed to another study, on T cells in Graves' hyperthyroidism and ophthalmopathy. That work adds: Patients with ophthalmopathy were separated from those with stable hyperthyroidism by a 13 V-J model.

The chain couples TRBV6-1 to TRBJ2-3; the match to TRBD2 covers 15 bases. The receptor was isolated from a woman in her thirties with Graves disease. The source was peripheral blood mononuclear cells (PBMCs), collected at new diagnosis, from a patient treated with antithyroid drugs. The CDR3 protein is CASSGLAGGPHTQYF. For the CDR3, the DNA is TGTGCCAGCAGCGGACTAGCGGGAGGGCCCCATACGCAGTATTTT.